This is a list of T cell receptor beta chains from one sample in a study of blood T cell repertoires in COVID-19. Sequencing was performed with immunoSEQ multiplex PCR; in TCRdb, only in-frame clones are kept and a portion is missing. The sample consists of over 120,000 clones, 70% to 90% of them appearing once. The sequencing input was PBMCs or T cells enriched from blood (not recorded which). These receptors all come from a middle-aged man who had recovered from COVID-19. The CDR3 runs from the conserved cysteine through the conserved F or W. A D gene is named only where the DNA matches it firmly. Size tells how often a clone was seen (once, few, many) or the class of an expanded clone, and some rows leave it out.

D gene	V gene	clone size	J gene	CDR3 length	CDR3 DNA	CDR3 protein
-	TRBV28	-	TRBJ1-1	14	TGTGCCAGCAGTTTACCGGGTGGGAGGACTGAAGCTTTCTTT	CASSLPGGRTEAFF
-	TRBV21-1	-	TRBJ2-2	17	TGTGCCAGCAGCGTCGGACTAGCGGGGGCTTGTAACGGGGAGCTGTTTTTT	CASSVGLAGACNGELFF
-	TRBV7-2	-	TRBJ2-3	15	TGTGCCAGCAGCTTTTCCCCCCTCTTCCGGGATACGCAGTATTTT	CASSFSPLFRDTQYF
-	TRBV7-6	-	TRBJ2-5	16	TGTGCCAGCAGCTTAGGTTCCGAGCGGACCCAAGAGACCCAGTACTTC	CASSLGSERTQETQYF
-	TRBV2	-	TRBJ2-3	15	TGTGCCAGCAGTGAAATTTTGGCAGGGGAAGATACGCAGTATTTT	CASSEILAGEDTQYF
TRBD1	TRBV4-3	-	TRBJ1-2	16	TGCGCCAGCAGCCAATCGCGGACAGGGACATTTAATGGCTACACCTTC	CASSQSRTGTFNGYTF
-	TRBV7-9	-	TRBJ1-2	12	TGTGCCAGCAGCTTAGCGTCGGAGGGCTACACCTTC	CASSLASEGYTF
TRBD2	TRBV7-2	-	TRBJ2-3	20	TGTGCCAGCAGCTTAGCAAGACGAAGGCTAGCGGGAGAAGGGACAGATACGCAGTATTTT	CASSLARRRLAGEGTDTQYF
-	TRBV4-3	-	TRBJ2-1	13	TGCGCCAGCAGCTTGGAATATGGACAGCCCCAGTTCTTC	CASSLEYGQPQFF
-	TRBV7-2	-	TRBJ1-1	15	TGTGCCAGCAGCACAGAGGGCGGGAGGAACACTGAAGCTTTCTTT	CASSTEGGRNTEAFF
-	TRBV6-5	once	TRBJ1-5	14	TGTGCCAGCAAAGCAGGGCTTTCGAATCAGCCCCAGCATTTT	CASKAGLSNQPQHF
-	TRBV6-2/TRBV6-3	-	TRBJ1-5	15	TGTGCCAGCAGTTCAGACCCAGGAAGGGGACAGCCCCAGCATTTT	CASSSDPGRGQPQHF
-	TRBV7-2	-	TRBJ2-5	14	TGTGCCAGCAGCTTTAACGGGATCGGAGAGACCCAGTACTTC	CASSFNGIGETQYF
TRBD1	TRBV28	-	TRBJ1-6	14	TGTGCCAGCAGTTTAGAGACAGGGGAATCACCCCTCCACTTT	CASSLETGESPLHF
TRBD1	TRBV4-3	-	TRBJ2-1	16	TGCGCCAGCAGCTCACGGACAGGCAGCTCCTACAATGAGCAGTTCTTC	CASSSRTGSSYNEQFF
-	TRBV29-1	-	TRBJ1-2	15	TGCAGCGTTCCCGTTTGGGGGGGGAGAAACTATGGCTACACCTTC	CSVPVWGGRNYGYTF
-	TRBV29-1	once	TRBJ2-5	12	TGCAGCGTTGCCAGTACACAAGAGACCCAGTACTTC	CSVASTQETQYF
TRBD2	TRBV7-9	-	TRBJ2-1	14	TGTGCCAGCAGCTTGACTAGCGGGGGATTTGAGCAGTTCTTC	CASSLTSGGFEQFF
TRBD2	TRBV9	once	TRBJ2-5	17	TGTGCCAGCAGCCTTCTAGCGGACCACCGCTCGGGAGAGACCCAGTACTTC	CASSLLADHRSGETQYF
-	TRBV7-3	-	TRBJ1-2	15	TGTGCCAGCAGCTTGACAGGACACGGCGACTATGGCTACACCTTC	CASSLTGHGDYGYTF
-	TRBV7-2	-	TRBJ1-5	15	TGTGCCAGCAGCTTACTGGACAAGGGACAATCGCCCCAGCATTTT	CASSLLDKGQSPQHF
TRBD1	TRBV30	-	TRBJ1-5	16	TGTGCCTGGAGTGTACGGGGACAGGGTGGGAATCAGCCCCAGCATTTT	CAWSVRGQGGNQPQHF
TRBD2	TRBV5-1	-	TRBJ2-1	15	TGCGCCAGCAGCTTACCTAGCGGGGCAACAAATGAGCAGTTCTTC	CASSLPSGATNEQFF
-	TRBV7-9	few	TRBJ1-1	14	TGTGCCAGCAGCTTAGTGTCTTTGGCGGGGGAAGCTTTCTTT	CASSLVSLAGEAFF
TRBD1	TRBV7-9	-	TRBJ1-2	14	TGTGCCAGCAGCTCACAGGGGACCTACTATGGCTACACCTTC	CASSSQGTYYGYTF
TRBD2	TRBV9	once	TRBJ2-5	15	TGTGCCAGCAGCGGGGGACCGGGGGGGCAAGAGACCCAGTACTTC	CASSGGPGGQETQYF